This TCR beta chain emerged from a study of blood T cell repertoires in COVID-19 (TCRdb year 2020). About the investigation overall: Samples from collaborators originated in the United States, Italy and Spain and spanned both the acute and convalescent phases of COVID-19. The prospective study material was composed of cDNA or gDNA derived from T cells, B-cell-depleted T cells, or PBMCs. Subjects who had been exposed to COVID-19, were actively infected with it, or had recovered from it provided the deeply sampled blood TCRbeta repertoires that made up the dataset. The repertoires were released in a freely available public database meant as a resource for research on the immune response to SARS-CoV-2. The samples were drawn from two sources: the first 160 participants of the ongoing ImmuneRACE study, and fewer than 1,500 subjects contributed by 6 global collaborators. The sample metadata nearly always contained a de-identified subject ID, COVID-19 status, age in years and sex. Where HLA class I and class II types were available, the types were taken from metadata supplied by the sample provider, not from assay-based typing. General study outcomes and caveats: The quantity of clinical and demographic metadata differed by source and by participant and was supplied without curation.

Comment on this clone: The clone's antigen remains unknown. Base qualities are missing; no much larger clone stands one base away.

TCRbeta CDR3 regions were amplified from genomic DNA by means of the immunoSEQ Assay, a bias-controlled multiplex PCR. The authors' pipeline ran thus. The number of nucleated cells in each sample was estimated from the amplification of reference gene primers within the assay. To quantify the absolute abundance of each unique TCRbeta CDR3 rearrangement, sequence reads were collapsed and filtered. For each sample, productive Simpson clonality was calculated as the square root of Simpson's diversity index across productive rearrangements. TCRdb holds this immuneACCESS table with in-frame rearrangements only. Some clones are missing; in checked studies, unresolved V genes explain under half, and the rest has no known cause. Clone size and V and J calls were adopted from that table, with D and trimming inferred from the DNA. Counted in this sample were under 300,000 clones; 85% to 90% of them appeared once. 0.9% to 1% of the sample belongs to the ten largest clones.

From the cysteine through the phenylalanine, the CDR3 covers 14 amino acids. Solely the CDR3 DNA is kept, with 42 bases framed from the first base. Compared with germline, V lacks 3 bases and J lacks 3 bases; bases without a gene match: 6. From the germline V gene (reference sequence), CDR1 is GTSNPN and CDR2 is SVGIG. Samples from volunteer blood donors who had recovered from COVID-19 were contributed by a second Seattle source. Whole blood was collected in K2EDTA tubes by collaborating institutions according to the institutions' own protocols. For TCRbeta analysis, collaborators shipped samples as frozen whole blood, isolated PBMCs, or DNA extracted from either of those sample types.

Recombination joined TRBV30 with TRBJ2-7; 9 central bases correspond to TRBD1. The source of this sequence is a middle-aged woman who had recovered from COVID-19. The sequencing sample was made of peripheral blood. CDR3 reads: CAWSPGTGHYEQYF. The bases read TGTGCCTGGAGCCCGGGGACAGGGCACTACGAGCAGTACTTC.